This TCR beta chain derives from a study of T cells after yellow fever vaccination. Turning to the study itself: SMART-Seq v4 Ultra Low Input handled preparation of low-cell-number fractions. Study-wide results and caveats: Subsequent booster samples again held most clones from primary vaccination (roughly 95% CD4, about 85% CD8).

There are 15 residues in the CDR3. V was cut by 1 base and J by 1 base, with 11 bases left in between. Germline V gene sequence: CDR1 MGHRA, CDR2 YSYEKL. This clonotype has a handful of counts. Its antigen is unknown. Generation of TCR cDNA used 5'RACE template switching (which added a universal primer site and UMIs). TCRdb reprocessed the 5' RACE reads via MiXCR and lists one record per CDR3 protein. The sample lists some 350,000 distinct CDR3 sequences, 11% seen once, with 18% in the top ten. Specimen: PBMCs, collected on the day of the first yellow fever vaccination. This sequence joins TRBV4-1 and TRBJ2-7, with a weak D call TRBD2 (6 bases). This TCR was sampled from a man aged 18 to 30 who received the YFV17D yellow fever vaccine. CDR3 sequence: CASSQAGTPSYEQYF. The CDR3, as DNA: TGCGCCAGCAGCCAAGCCGGGACTCCATCCTACGAGCAGTACTTC.